These 7 T cell receptor beta chains were all obtained from the same sample, sequenced in a study of blood T cell repertoires in COVID-19. The repertoire was sequenced with immunoSEQ multiplex PCR; TCRdb's copy has only in-frame clones and lacks some. The sample includes some 150,000 clones, 80% to 90% of them seen just once. The sequenced material came from PBMCs or T cells enriched from blood (not recorded which). Every receptor here comes from a woman aged 45-65 years in a cohort exposed to, infected with or recovered from COVID-19 (not recorded which).

As DNA, the CDR3 is TGTGCCAGCAGCACCCCGTGGGCCCCCGATACGCAGTATTTT. Protein product: CASSTPWAPDTQYF. J is TRBJ2-3 and V is TRBV3-1 (or the pseudogene TRBV3-2), with D unclear. CDR3 length equals 14 residues. Germline loops: CDR1 LGHDT, CDR2 YNNKEL (reference sequence). The ends were cut back, 5 bases at V and 6 bases at J, with 15 bases in the middle.

V gene TRBV13 combines with J gene TRBJ2-1; 8 bases are shared with TRBD2. The CDR3 runs to 13 residues. Losses at the gene ends were 8 bases for V and 5 bases for J; bases not matched to a gene: 5. Looked up from germline, CDR1 is PRHDT and CDR2 is FYEKMQ (reference sequence). The CDR3 nucleotides are TGTGCCAGCGGCGGGAGGCCCAACAATGAGCAGTTCTTC. It specifies CASGGRPNNEQFF.

V is TRBV4-1 and J is TRBJ1-5, with D possibly matching TRBD1 (5 bases). This CDR3 is built from 17 residues. The V gene's germline CDR1 is MGHRA and CDR2 YSYEKL. The ends were cut back, 5 bases at V and 3 bases at J, with 20 bases in the middle. The CDR3 region is CASSGNSGGTNNQPQHF. The CDR3 DNA follows: TGCGCCAGCAGCGGAAACTCGGGAGGGACGAACAATCAGCCCCAGCATTTT.

This chain uses TRBV28 with TRBJ2-7, with 10 positions matching TRBD1. This CDR3 spans 17 amino acids. J was trimmed by 8 bases and V by 5 bases; bases with no gene match: 18. Germline V gene sequence: CDR1 MDHEN, CDR2 SYDVKM. This CDR3 reads CASSLSPTGTGVLKQYF. CDR3 nucleotide sequence: TGTGCCAGCAGTCTCTCCCCTACCGGGACAGGGGTCTTAAAGCAGTACTTC. Filled out from reference TRBV28 and TRBJ2-7, the complete variable domain reads DVKVTQSSRYLVKRTGEKVFLECVQDMDHENMFWYRQDPGLGLRLIYFSYDVKMKEKGDIPEGYSVSREKKERFSLILESASTNQTSMYLCASSLSPTGTGVLKQYFGPGTRLTVT.

V is TRBV30 and J is TRBJ2-2, with 8 bases lining up with TRBD1. The length of the CDR3 is 14 residues. Germline CDR1 GTSNPN, CDR2 SVGIG (reference sequence). With 5 bases clipped from V and 3 bases from J, the junction kept 5 bases outside the gene matches. CDR3 DNA: TGTGCCTGGGACCGGGACAGGTACACCGGGGAGCTGTTTTTT. Its protein product is CAWDRDRYTGELFF.

The genes are TRBV7-9 and TRBJ2-7; D perhaps matches TRBD1 (5 bases). Per germline, CDR1 SEHNR and CDR2 FQNEAQ (reference sequence). The V gene lost 2 bases and the J gene lost 4 bases, with 12 bases spanning the gap. There are 14 residues in the CDR3. DNA of the CDR3: TGTGCCAGCAGCTTAAATGGGGCAGAGTACGAGCAGTACTTC. Protein product: CASSLNGAEYEQYF.

This clone was counted ten times or more. The chain recombines TRBV4-1 with TRBJ2-2; 16 positions agree with TRBD2. The length of the CDR3 is 18 residues. The germline V gene has CDR1 MGHRA and CDR2 YSYEKL. J lost 4 bases, V lost 3 bases, and 5 bases had no gene match. The CDR3 DNA sequence: TGCGCCAGCAGCCAGGGACTAGCGGGAGGGCCAGGCACCGGGGAGCTGTTTTTT. It codes for CASSQGLAGGPGTGELFF.